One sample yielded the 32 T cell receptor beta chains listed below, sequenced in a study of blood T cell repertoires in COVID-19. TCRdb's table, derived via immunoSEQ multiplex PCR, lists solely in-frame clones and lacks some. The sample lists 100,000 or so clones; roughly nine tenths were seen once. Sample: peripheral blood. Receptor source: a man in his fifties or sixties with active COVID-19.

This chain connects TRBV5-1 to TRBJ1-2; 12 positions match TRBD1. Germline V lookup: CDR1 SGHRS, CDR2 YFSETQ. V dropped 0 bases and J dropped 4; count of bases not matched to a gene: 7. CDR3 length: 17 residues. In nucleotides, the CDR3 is TGCGCCAGCAGCTTGGACGGGACAGGGGGCAGGATCTATGGCTACACCTTC. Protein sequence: CASSLDGTGGRIYGYTF.

CDR3 nucleotide sequence: TGTGCCAGCAGCCGCAGGGTTCCCGGGGAGCTGTTTTTT. It codes for CASSRRVPGELFF. This chain links TRBV5-6 with TRBJ2-2; possible D gene TRBD1, 5 bases. Germline assignment: CDR1 SGHDT and CDR2 YYEEEE. The CDR3 contains 13 residues. Trimming pared 4 bases from V and 6 bases from J, leaving 10 bases between.

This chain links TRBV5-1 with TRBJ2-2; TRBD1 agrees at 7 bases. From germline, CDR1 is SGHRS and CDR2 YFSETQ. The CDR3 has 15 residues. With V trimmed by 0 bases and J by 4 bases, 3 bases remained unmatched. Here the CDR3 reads CASSLGGGGTGELFF. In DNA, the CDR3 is TGCGCCAGCAGCTTGGGAGGGGGCGGCACCGGGGAGCTGTTTTTT.

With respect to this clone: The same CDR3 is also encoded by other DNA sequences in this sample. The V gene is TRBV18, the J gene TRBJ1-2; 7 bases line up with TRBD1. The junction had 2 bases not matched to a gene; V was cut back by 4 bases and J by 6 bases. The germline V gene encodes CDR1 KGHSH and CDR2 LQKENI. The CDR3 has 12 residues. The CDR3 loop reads CASSRQGDGYTF. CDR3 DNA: TGTGCCAGCTCACGACAGGGAGATGGCTACACCTTC.

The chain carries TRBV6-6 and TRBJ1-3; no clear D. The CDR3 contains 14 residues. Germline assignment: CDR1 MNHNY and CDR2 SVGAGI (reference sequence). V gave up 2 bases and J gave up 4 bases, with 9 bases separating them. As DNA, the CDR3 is TGTGCCAGCAGTTACCCTCTGCAGGGAAACACCATATATTTT. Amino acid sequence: CASSYPLQGNTIYF.

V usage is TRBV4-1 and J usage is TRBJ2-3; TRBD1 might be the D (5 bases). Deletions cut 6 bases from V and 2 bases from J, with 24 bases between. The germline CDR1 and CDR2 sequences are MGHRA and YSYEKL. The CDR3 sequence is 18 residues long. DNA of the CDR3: TGCGCCAGCAGTCCTGGCAGGGCCGGCACATTCATCACAGATACGCAGTATTTT. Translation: CASSPGRAGTFITDTQYF.

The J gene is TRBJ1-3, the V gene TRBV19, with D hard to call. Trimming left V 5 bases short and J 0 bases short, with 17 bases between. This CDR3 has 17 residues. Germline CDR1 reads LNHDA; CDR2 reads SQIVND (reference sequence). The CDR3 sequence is CASSANPTTSSGNTIYF. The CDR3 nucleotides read TGTGCCAGTAGTGCCAATCCCACCACGAGCTCTGGAAACACCATATATTTT.

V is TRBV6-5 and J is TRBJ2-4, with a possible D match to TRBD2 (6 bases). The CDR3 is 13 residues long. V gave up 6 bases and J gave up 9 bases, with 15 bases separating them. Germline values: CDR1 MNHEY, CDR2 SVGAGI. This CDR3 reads CASREGLVGIQYF. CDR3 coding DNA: TGTGCCAGCAGGGAGGGTCTAGTCGGCATTCAGTACTTC.

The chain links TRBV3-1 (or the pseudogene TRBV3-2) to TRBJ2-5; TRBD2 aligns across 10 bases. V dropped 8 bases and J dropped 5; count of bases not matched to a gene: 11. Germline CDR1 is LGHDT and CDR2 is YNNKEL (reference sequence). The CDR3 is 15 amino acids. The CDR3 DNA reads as TGTGCCAGCCATCGGGCTAGCGGGGGTCTGGAGACCCAGTACTTC. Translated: CASHRASGGLETQYF.

For the CDR3, the DNA is TGTGCCAGCAGTTGGAGGATAGCCAAAAACATTCAGTACTTC. Translating gives CASSWRIAKNIQYF. The chain employs TRBV27 and TRBJ2-4; tentative D call: TRBD2 (5 bases). The CDR3 has 14 amino acids. Trimming pared 4 bases from V and 0 bases from J, leaving 7 bases between. The germline CDR1 and CDR2 sequences are MNHEY and SMNVEV (reference sequence).

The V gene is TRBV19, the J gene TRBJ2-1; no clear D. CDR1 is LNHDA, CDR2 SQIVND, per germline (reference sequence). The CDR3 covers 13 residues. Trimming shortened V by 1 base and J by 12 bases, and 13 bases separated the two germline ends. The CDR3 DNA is TGTGCCAGTAGTATAGCTCCACCGAACGGGCAGTTCTTC. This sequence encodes CASSIAPPNGQFF.

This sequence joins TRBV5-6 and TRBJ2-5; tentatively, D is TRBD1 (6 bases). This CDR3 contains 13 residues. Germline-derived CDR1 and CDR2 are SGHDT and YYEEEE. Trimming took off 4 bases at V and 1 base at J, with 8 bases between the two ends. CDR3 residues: CASSMDSQETQYF. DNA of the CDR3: TGTGCCAGCAGCATGGACAGCCAAGAGACCCAGTACTTC.

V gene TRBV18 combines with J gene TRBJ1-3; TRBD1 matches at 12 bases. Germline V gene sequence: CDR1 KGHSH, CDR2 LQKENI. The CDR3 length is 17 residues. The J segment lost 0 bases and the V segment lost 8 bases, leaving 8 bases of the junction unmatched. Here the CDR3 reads CASKGQGAPSSGNTIYF. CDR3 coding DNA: TGTGCCAGCAAGGGACAGGGGGCACCATCCTCTGGAAACACCATATATTTT.

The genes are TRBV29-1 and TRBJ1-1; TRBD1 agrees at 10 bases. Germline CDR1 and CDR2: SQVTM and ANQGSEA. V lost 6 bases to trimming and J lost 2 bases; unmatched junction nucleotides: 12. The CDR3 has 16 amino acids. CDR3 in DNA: TGCAGCGTCCCCGGGGACAGGGGACTTGCCAACACTGAAGCTTTCTTT. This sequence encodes CSVPGDRGLANTEAFF.

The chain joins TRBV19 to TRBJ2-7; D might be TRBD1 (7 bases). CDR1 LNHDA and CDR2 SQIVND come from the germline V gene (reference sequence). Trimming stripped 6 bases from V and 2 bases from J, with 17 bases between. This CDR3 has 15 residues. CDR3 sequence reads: CASSVTGDSPYEQYF. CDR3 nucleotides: TGTGCCAGTAGCGTAACGGGGGACAGCCCCTACGAGCAGTACTTC.

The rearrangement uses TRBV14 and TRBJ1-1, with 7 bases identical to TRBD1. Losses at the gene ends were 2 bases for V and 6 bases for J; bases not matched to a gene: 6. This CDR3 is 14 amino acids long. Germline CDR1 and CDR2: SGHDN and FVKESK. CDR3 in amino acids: CASSQSRGQAEAFF. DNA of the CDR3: TGTGCCAGCAGCCAATCAAGGGGGCAGGCTGAAGCTTTCTTT. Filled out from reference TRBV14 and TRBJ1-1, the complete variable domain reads EAGVTQFPSHSVIEKGQTVTLRCDPISGHDNLYWYRRVMGKEIKFLLHFVKESKQDESGMPNNRFLAERTGGTYSTLKVQPAELEDSGVYFCASSQSRGQAEAFFGQGTRLTVV.

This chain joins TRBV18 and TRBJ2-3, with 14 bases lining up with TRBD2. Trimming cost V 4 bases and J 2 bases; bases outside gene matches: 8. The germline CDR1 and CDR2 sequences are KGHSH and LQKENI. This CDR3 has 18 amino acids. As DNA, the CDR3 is TGTGCCAGCTCACGAACCGGGACTAGCGGGGGATCCACAGATACGCAGTATTTT. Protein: CASSRTGTSGGSTDTQYF.

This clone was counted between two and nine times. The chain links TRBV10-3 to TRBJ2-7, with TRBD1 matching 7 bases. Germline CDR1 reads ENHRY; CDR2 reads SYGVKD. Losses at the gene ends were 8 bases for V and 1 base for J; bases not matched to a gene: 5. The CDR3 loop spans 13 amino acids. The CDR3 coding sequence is TGTGCCATCGGACCGGGACAGTCCTACGAGCAGTACTTC. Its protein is CAIGPGQSYEQYF.

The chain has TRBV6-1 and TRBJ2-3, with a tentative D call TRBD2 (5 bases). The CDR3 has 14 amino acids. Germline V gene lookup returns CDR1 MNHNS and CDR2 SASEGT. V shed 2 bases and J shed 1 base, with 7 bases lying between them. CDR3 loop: CASSESSGTDTQYF. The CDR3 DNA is TGTGCCAGCAGTGAAAGTAGCGGCACAGATACGCAGTATTTT.

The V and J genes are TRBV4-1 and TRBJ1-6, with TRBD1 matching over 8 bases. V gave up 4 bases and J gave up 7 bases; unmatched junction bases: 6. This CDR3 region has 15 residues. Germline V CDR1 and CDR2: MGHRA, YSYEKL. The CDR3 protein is CASSPENRGNSPLHF. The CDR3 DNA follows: TGCGCCAGCAGCCCAGAAAACAGGGGGAATTCACCCCTCCACTTT.

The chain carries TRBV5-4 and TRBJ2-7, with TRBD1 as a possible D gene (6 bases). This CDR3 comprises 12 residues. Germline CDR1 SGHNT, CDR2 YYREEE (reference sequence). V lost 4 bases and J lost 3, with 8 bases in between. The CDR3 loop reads CASSRDIYEQYF. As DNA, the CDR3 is TGTGCCAGCAGCCGGGACATCTACGAGCAGTACTTC.

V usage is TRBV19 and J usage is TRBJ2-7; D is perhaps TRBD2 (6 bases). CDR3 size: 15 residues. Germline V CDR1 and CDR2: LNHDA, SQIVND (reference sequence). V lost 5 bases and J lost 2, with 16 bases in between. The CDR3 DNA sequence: TGTGCCAGTAGTCTCTTCGGGGGACCCACCTACGAGCAGTACTTC. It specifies CASSLFGGPTYEQYF.

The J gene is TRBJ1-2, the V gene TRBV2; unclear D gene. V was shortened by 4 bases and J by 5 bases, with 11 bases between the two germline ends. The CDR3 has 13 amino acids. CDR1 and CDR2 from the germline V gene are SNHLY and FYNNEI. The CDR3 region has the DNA TGTGCCAGCAGTGTGGAGGGCAGGTATGGCTACACCTTC. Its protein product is CASSVEGRYGYTF.

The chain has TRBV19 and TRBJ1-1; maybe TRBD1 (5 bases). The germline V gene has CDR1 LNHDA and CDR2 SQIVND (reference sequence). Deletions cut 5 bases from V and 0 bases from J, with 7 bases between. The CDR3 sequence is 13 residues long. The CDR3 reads CASSDSLNTEAFF. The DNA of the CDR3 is TGTGCCAGTAGTGACAGTCTGAACACTGAAGCTTTCTTT.

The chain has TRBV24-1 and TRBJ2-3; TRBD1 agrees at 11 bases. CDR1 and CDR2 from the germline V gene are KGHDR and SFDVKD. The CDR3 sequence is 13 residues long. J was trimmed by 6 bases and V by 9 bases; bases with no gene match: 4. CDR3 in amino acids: CATGQGARDTQYF. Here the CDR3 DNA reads TGTGCCACCGGACAGGGGGCTAGGGATACGCAGTATTTT.

This CDR3 reads CASSQGPQGYYGYTF. CDR3 nucleotide sequence: TGCGCCAGCAGCCAAGGTCCCCAGGGGTACTATGGCTACACCTTC. This chain joins TRBV4-1 and TRBJ1-2; a possible D gene is TRBD1 (6 bases). The CDR3 has 15 residues. Germline V gene sequence: CDR1 MGHRA, CDR2 YSYEKL. V shed 1 base and J shed 3 bases, with 12 bases lying between them.

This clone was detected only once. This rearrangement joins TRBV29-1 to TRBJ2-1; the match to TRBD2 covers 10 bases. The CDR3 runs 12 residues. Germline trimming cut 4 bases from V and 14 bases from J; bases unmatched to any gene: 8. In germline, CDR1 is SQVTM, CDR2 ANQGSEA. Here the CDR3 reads CSVVEAGGVEFF. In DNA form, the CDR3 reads TGCAGCGTTGTTGAAGCGGGAGGGGTGGAGTTCTTC.

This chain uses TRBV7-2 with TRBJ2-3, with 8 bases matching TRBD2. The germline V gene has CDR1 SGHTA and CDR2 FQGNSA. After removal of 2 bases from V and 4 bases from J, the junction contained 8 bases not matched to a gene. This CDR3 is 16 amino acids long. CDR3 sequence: CASSLRGSGVPDTQYF. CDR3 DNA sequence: TGTGCCAGCAGCTTACGTGGTAGCGGGGTCCCAGATACGCAGTATTTT.

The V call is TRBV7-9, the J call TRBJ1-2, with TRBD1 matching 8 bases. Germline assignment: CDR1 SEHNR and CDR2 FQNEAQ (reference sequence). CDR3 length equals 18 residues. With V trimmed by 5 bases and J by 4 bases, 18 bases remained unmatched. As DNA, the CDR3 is TGTGCCAGCAGCCTGAAAGCCTATCGGGACAGGAACTTCTATGGCTACACCTTC. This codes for CASSLKAYRDRNFYGYTF.

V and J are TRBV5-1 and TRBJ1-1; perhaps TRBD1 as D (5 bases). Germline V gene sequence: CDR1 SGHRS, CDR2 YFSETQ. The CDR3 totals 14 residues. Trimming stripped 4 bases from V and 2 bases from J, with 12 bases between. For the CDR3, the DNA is TGCGCCAGCAGCCCCGACAGAGCCAACACTGAAGCTTTCTTT. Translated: CASSPDRANTEAFF.

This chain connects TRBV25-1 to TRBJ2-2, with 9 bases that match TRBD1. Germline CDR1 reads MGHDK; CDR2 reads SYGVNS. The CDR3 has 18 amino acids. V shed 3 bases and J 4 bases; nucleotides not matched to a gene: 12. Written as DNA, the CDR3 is TGTGCCAGCAGTGAGCACACAGGGGGCATTTCCCTCACCGGGGAGCTGTTTTTT. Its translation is CASSEHTGGISLTGELFF.

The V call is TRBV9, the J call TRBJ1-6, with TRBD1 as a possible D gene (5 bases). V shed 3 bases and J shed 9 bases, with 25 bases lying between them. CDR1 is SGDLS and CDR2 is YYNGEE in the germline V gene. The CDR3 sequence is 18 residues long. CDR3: CASSGGDRPGRDFSPLHF. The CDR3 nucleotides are TGTGCCAGCAGCGGAGGAGACCGACCGGGACGGGACTTTTCACCCCTCCACTTT.